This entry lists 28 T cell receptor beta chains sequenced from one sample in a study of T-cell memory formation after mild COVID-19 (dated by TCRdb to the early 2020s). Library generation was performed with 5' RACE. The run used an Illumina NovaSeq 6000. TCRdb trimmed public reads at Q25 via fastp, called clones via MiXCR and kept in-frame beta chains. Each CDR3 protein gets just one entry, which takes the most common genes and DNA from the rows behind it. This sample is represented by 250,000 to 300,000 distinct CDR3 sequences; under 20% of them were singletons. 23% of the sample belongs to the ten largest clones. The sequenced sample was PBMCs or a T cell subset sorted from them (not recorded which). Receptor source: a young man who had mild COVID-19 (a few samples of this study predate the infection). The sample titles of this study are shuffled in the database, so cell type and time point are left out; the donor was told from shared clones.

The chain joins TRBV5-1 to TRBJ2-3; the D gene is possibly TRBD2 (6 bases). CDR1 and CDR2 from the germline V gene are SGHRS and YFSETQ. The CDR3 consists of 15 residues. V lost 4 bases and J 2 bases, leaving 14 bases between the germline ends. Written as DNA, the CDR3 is TGCGCCAGCAGCCCACGGGACTTGCTCACAGATACGCAGTATTTT. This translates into CASSPRDLLTDTQYF.

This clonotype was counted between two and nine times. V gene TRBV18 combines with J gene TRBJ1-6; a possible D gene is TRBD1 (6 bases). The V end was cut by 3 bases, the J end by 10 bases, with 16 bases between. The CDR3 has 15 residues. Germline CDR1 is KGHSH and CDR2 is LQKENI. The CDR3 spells CASSPSGGLGSPLHF. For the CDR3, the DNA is TGTGCCAGCTCACCCTCCGGGGGCCTAGGGTCACCCCTCCACTTT.

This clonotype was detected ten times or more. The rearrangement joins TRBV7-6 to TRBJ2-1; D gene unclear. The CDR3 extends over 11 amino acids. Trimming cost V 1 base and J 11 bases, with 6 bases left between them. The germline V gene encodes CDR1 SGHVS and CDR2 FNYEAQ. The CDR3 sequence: CASSLEGQQFF. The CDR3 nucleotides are TGTGCCAGCAGCTTAGAAGGACAGCAGTTCTTC.

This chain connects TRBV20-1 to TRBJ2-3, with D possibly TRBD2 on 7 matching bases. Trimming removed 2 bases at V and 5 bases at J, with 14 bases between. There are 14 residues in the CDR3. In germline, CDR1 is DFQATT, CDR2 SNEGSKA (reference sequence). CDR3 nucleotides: TGCAGTGCTAGATGGTCCGGGGGGCAAGATACGCAGTATTTT. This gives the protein CSARWSGGQDTQYF.

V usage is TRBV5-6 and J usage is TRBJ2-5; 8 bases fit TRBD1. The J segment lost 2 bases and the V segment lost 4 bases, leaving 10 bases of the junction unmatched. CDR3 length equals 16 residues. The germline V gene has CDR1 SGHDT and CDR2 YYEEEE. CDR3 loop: CASSLWGGQGQETQYF. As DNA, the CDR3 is TGTGCCAGCAGCCTTTGGGGAGGACAGGGACAAGAGACCCAGTACTTC.

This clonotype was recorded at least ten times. As DNA, the CDR3 is TGTGCCAGCAGCTTTACCTCATCCTACGAGCAGTACGTC. Translated: CASSFTSSYEQYV. The gene calls are TRBV7-2 and TRBJ2-7, with D unresolved. V lost 3 bases to trimming and J lost 1 base, with 7 bases between them. Germline V gene lookup returns CDR1 SGHTA and CDR2 FQGNSA. The CDR3 runs to 13 residues.

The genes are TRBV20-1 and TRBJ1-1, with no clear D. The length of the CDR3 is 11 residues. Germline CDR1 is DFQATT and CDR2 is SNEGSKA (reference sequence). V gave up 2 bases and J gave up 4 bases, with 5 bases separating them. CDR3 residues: CSARRSTEAFF. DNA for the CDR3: TGCAGTGCTAGACGATCCACTGAAGCTTTCTTT.

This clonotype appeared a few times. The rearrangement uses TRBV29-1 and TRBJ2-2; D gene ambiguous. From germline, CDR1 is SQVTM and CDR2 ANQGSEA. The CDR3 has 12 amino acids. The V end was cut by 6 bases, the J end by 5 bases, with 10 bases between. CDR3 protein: CSVVLGTGELFF. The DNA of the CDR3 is TGCAGCGTGGTTCTGGGGACCGGGGAGCTGTTTTTT.

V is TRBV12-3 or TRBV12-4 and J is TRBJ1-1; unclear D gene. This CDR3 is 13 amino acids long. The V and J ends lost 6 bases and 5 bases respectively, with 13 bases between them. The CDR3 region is CASSPFRGTEAFF. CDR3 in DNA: TGTGCCAGCAGCCCGTTTAGAGGTACTGAAGCTTTCTTT.

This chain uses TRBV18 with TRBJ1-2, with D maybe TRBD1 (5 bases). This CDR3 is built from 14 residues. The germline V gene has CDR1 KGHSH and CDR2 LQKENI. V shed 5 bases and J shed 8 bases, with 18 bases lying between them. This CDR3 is CASSTMAREDGYTF. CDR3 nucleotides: TGTGCCAGCTCAACCATGGCCAGGGAGGACGGCTACACCTTC.

CDR3 in amino acids: CASSFLRGGTDTQYF. CDR3 nucleotides: TGTGCCAGCAGCTTCCTTCGGGGGGGCACAGATACGCAGTATTTT. The V call is TRBV7-8, the J call TRBJ2-3, with 7 positions matching TRBD2. CDR3 length: 15 residues. With 3 bases clipped from V and 1 base from J, the junction kept 4 bases outside the gene matches. CDR1 is SGHVS and CDR2 is FQNEAQ in the germline V gene.

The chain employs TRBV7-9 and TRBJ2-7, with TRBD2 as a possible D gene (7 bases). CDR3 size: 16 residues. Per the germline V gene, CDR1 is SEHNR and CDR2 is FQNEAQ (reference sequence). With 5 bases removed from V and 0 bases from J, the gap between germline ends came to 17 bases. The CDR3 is CASSRSGGGSSYEQYV. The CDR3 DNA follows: TGTGCCAGCAGCCGGTCGGGCGGGGGCAGCTCCTACGAGCAGTACGTC.

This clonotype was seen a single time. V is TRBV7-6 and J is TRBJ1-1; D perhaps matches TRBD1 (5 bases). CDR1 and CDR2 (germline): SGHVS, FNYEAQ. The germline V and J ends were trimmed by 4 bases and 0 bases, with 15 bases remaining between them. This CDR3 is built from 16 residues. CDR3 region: CASSSMGQDMNTEAFF. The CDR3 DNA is TGTGCCAGCAGCTCCATGGGCCAGGACATGAACACTGAAGCTTTCTTT.

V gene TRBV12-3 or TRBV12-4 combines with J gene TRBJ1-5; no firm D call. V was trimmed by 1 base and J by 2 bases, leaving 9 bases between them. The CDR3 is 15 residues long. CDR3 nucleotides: TGTGCCAGCAGTTTAGGTTCGGCGGGCAATCAGCCCCAGCATTTT. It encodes CASSLGSAGNQPQHF.

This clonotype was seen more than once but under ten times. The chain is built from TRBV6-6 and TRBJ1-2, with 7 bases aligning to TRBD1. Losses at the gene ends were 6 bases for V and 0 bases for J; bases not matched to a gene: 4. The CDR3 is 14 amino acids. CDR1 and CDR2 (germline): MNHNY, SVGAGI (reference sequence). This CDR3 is CASRKGQSNYGYTF. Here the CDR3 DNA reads TGTGCCAGCAGAAAGGGACAGTCTAACTATGGCTACACCTTC.

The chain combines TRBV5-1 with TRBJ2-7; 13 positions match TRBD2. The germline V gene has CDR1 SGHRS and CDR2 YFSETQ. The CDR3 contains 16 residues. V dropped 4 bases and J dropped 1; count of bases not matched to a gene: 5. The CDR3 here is CASSPGLAGSSYEQYF. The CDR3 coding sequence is TGCGCCAGCAGCCCGGGACTAGCGGGATCATCCTACGAGCAGTACTTC.

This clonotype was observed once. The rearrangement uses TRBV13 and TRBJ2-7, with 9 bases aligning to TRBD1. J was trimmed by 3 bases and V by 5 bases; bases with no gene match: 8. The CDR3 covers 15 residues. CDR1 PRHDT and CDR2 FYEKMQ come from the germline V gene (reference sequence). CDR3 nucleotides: TGTGCCAGCAGCCGGACAGGGGACTCCGGCTACGAGCAGTACTTC. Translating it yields CASSRTGDSGYEQYF.

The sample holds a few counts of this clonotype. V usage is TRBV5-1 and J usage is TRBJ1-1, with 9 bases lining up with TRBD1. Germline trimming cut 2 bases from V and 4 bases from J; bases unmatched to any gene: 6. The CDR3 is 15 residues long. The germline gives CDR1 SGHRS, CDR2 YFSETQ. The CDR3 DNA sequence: TGCGCCAGCAGCTTTGCGGACAGGGGAGTCACTGAAGCTTTCTTT. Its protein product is CASSFADRGVTEAFF.

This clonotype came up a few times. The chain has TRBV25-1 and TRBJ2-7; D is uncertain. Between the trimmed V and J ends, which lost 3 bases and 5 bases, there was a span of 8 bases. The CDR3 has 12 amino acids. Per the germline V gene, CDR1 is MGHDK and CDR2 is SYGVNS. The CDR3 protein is CASSELWDEQYF. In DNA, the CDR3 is TGTGCCAGCAGTGAGCTGTGGGACGAGCAGTACTTC.

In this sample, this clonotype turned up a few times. CDR3 in amino acids: CASSYGPPGTDTQYF. CDR3 nucleotide sequence: TGTGCCAGCAGCTATGGACCTCCGGGCACAGATACGCAGTATTTT. The V call is TRBV5-5, the J call TRBJ2-3; the D is unclear. Germline CDR1 reads SGHKS; CDR2 reads YYEKEE (reference sequence). V was shortened by 3 bases and J by 1 base, with 12 bases between the two germline ends. The CDR3 has 15 amino acids.

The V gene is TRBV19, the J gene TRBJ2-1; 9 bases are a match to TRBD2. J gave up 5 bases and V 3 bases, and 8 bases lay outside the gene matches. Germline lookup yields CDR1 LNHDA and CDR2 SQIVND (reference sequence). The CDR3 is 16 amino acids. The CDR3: CASSMGVGLANNEQFF. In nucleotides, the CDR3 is TGTGCCAGTAGTATGGGTGTAGGACTAGCGAACAATGAGCAGTTCTTC.

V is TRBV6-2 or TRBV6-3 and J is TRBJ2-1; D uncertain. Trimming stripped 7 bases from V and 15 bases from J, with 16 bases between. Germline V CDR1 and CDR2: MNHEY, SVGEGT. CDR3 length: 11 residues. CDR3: CASNPGPPRFF. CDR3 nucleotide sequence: TGTGCCAGCAATCCGGGTCCCCCTAGGTTCTTC.

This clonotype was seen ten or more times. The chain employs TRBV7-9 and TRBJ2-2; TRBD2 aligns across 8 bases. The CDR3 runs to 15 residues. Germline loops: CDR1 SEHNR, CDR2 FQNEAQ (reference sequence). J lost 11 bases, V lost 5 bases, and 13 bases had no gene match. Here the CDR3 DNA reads TGTGCCAGCAGCGAGACTAGCGCCACGCCTCCAGAGCTGTTTTTT. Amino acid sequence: CASSETSATPPELFF.

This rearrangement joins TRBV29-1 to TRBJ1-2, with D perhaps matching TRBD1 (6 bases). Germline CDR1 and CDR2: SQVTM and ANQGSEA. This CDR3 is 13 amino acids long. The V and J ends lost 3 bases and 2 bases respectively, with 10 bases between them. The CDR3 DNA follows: TGCAGCGTTGAGCCACAGGGAAACTATGGCTACACCTTC. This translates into CSVEPQGNYGYTF.

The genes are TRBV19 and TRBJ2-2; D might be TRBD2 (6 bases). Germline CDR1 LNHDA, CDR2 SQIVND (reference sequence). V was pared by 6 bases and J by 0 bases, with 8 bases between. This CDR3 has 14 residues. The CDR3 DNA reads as TGTGCCAGTAGCCGCGGGGCGAACACCGGGGAGCTGTTTTTT. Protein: CASSRGANTGELFF.

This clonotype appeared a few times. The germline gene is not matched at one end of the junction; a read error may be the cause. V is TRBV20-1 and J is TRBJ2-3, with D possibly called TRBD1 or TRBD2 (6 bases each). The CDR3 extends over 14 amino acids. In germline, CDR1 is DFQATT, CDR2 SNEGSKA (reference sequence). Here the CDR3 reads CSAIWDGGTDTQYF. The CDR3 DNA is TGCAGTGCAATCTGGGACGGGGGCACGGATACGCAGTATTTT.

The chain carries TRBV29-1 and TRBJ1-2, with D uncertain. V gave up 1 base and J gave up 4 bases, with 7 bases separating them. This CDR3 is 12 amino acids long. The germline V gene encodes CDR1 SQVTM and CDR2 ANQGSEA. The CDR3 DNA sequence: TGCAGCGTTGAAGGACATTCCTATGGCTACACCTTC. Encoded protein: CSVEGHSYGYTF.

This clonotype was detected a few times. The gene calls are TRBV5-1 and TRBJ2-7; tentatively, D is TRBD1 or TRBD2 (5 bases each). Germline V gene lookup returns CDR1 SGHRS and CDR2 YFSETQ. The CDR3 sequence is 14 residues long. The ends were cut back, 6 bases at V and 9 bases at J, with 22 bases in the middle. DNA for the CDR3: TGCGCCAGCAACCCGGGACCCACTACAGGAGGGCAGTACTTC. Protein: CASNPGPTTGGQYF.